These 27 T cell receptor beta chains were all obtained from the same sample, sequenced in a study of T-cell memory formation after mild COVID-19. TCRdb reanalysed the 5' RACE reads using MiXCR and keeps one entry per CDR3 protein. The table has about 560,000 distinct CDR3 sequences, more than 15% seen once. The sample consisted of PBMCs or a T cell subset sorted from them (not recorded which). These receptors were taken from an adult woman who had mild COVID-19 (a few samples of this study predate the infection). Cell type and time point are not known.

This clonotype has more than one count but fewer than ten. The V and J genes are TRBV4-1 and TRBJ2-7; TRBD2 is a possible D gene (5 bases). CDR3 length: 17 amino acids. V lost 4 bases, J lost 3 bases, and 22 bases lay in between. Germline loops: CDR1 MGHRA, CDR2 YSYEKL. CDR3 region: CASSLRVGSDDYYEQYF. The CDR3 nucleotides are TGCGCCAGCAGCCTTCGAGTAGGCAGCGATGACTACTACGAGCAGTACTTC.

This clonotype turned up a few times. The CDR3 region has the DNA TGCGCCAGCAGCCGGGGACTCACAGATACGCAGTATTTT. It translates to CASSRGLTDTQYF. The chain couples TRBV5-1 to TRBJ2-3; TRBD2 might be the D (6 bases). The CDR3 has 13 amino acids. Between the trimmed V and J ends, which lost 4 bases and 2 bases, there was a span of 8 bases. The germline gives CDR1 SGHRS, CDR2 YFSETQ.

This clonotype was picked up a small number of times. This chain links TRBV15 with TRBJ1-5; D is undetermined. CDR3 size: 13 residues. The ends were cut back, 0 bases at V and 7 bases at J, with 7 bases in the middle. Per germline, CDR1 LNHNV and CDR2 YYDKDF (reference sequence). This CDR3 reads CATSRDPQQPQHF. The CDR3 nucleotides are TGTGCCACCAGCAGAGATCCACAGCAGCCCCAGCATTTT.

V gene TRBV10-3 combines with J gene TRBJ1-1; no clear D. Deletions cut 8 bases from V and 4 bases from J, with 8 bases between. Germline values: CDR1 ENHRY, CDR2 SYGVKD. This CDR3 is built from 11 residues. The CDR3 region has the DNA TGTGCCATCGGCGAGGGCACTGAAGCTTTCTTT. Translating it yields CAIGEGTEAFF.

V and J are TRBV7-9 and TRBJ2-3, with 11 bases identical to TRBD2. The CDR3 has 17 amino acids. Germline V CDR1 and CDR2: SEHNR, FQNEAQ (reference sequence). Trimming at V came to 5 bases and at J to 0 bases, leaving 7 bases not matched to a gene. As DNA, the CDR3 is TGTGCCAGCAGCCCACACCGACTAGCGGGGAGCACAGATACGCAGTATTTT. Its protein is CASSPHRLAGSTDTQYF.

This clonotype came up many times. V and J are TRBV13 and TRBJ2-7; unclear D gene. CDR1 and CDR2 from the germline V gene are PRHDT and FYEKMQ (reference sequence). This CDR3 is 14 amino acids long. Deletions cut 5 bases from V and 0 bases from J, with 11 bases between. The CDR3 DNA reads TGTGCCAGCAGCGAACAAGGAACCTCCTACGAGCAGTACTTC. Translated: CASSEQGTSYEQYF.

This clonotype was counted a few times. The genes are TRBV19 and TRBJ1-2, with 8 bases identical to TRBD1. Losses at the gene ends were 7 bases for V and 4 bases for J; bases not matched to a gene: 8. Germline assignment: CDR1 LNHDA and CDR2 SQIVND (reference sequence). The CDR3 is 14 amino acids. The CDR3 spells CASTPDRVGYGYTF. Here the CDR3 DNA reads TGTGCCAGTACCCCGGACAGGGTCGGCTATGGCTACACCTTC.

The CDR3 DNA is TGTGCCAGCAGCCGACAGGGACCTAGGGAGACCCAGTACTTC. Translation: CASSRQGPRETQYF. The chain combines TRBV6-1 with TRBJ2-5; 7 bases map to TRBD1. V was clipped by 6 bases and J by 5 bases; unmatched bases: 9. Germline V gene lookup returns CDR1 MNHNS and CDR2 SASEGT. The CDR3 runs 14 residues.

This clonotype has more than one count but fewer than ten. The chain is built from TRBV25-1 and TRBJ2-7; 10 nucleotides match TRBD2. Germline V gives CDR1 MGHDK, CDR2 SYGVNS. This CDR3 spans 15 amino acids. The V and J ends lost 3 bases and 2 bases, in that order; junction bases with no gene match: 4. The CDR3 DNA reads TGTGCCAGCAGTGAGAGGACTAGCGGCACCTACGAGCAGTACTTC. It specifies CASSERTSGTYEQYF.

The CDR3 region is CASSIVSTNEKLFF. The CDR3 DNA reads as TGTGCCAGTAGTATAGTCTCAACTAATGAAAAACTGTTTTTT. The chain has TRBV19 and TRBJ1-4, with D hard to call. The V and J ends lost 1 base and 0 bases respectively, with 3 bases between them. The CDR3 has 14 residues. The germline CDR1 and CDR2 sequences are LNHDA and SQIVND (reference sequence).

This clonotype was counted only a few times. V and J are TRBV19 and TRBJ1-1; D not certain. CDR1 is LNHDA and CDR2 is SQIVND in the germline V gene (reference sequence). Trimming cost V 0 bases and J 2 bases, with 4 bases left between them. The CDR3 length is 13 residues. CDR3: CASSIEGNTEAFF. In nucleotides, the CDR3 is TGTGCCAGTAGTATAGAGGGAAACACTGAAGCTTTCTTT. Filled out from reference TRBV19 and TRBJ1-1, the complete variable domain reads DGGITQSPKYLFRKEGQNVTLSCEQNLNHDAMYWYRQDPGQGLRLIYYSQIVNDFQKGDIAEGYSVSREKKESFPLTVTSAQKNPTAFYLCASSIEGNTEAFFGQGTRLTVV.

The J gene is TRBJ1-3, the V gene TRBV20-1; D possibly corresponds to TRBD1 (5 bases). Between the trimmed V and J ends, which lost 6 bases and 0 bases, there was a span of 15 bases. CDR1 is DFQATT and CDR2 is SNEGSKA in the germline V gene (reference sequence). This CDR3 has 15 amino acids. The CDR3: CSADPGDSSGNTIYF. The CDR3 DNA reads TGCAGTGCCGATCCGGGGGATAGCTCTGGAAACACCATATATTTT.

There are a few counts of this clonotype. The chain recombines TRBV12-3 or TRBV12-4 with TRBJ2-7; D is tentatively TRBD1 or TRBD2 (6 bases each). Trimming took off 0 bases at V and 6 bases at J, with 18 bases between the two ends. This CDR3 region has 16 residues. The CDR3 loop reads CASSLAEGGFPREQYF. CDR3 sequence (DNA): TGTGCCAGCAGTTTAGCGGAGGGGGGCTTCCCCCGCGAGCAGTACTTC.

This clonotype occurred a few times. The rearrangement links TRBV12-3 or TRBV12-4 to TRBJ2-7; 7 nucleotides line up with TRBD1. There are 15 residues in the CDR3. The ends lost 6 bases at V and 3 bases at J; junction bases unmatched: 11. This CDR3 is CASRRGGRGNYEQYF. Written as DNA, the CDR3 is TGTGCCAGCAGGAGAGGGGGCAGGGGGAACTACGAGCAGTACTTC.

The rearrangement joins TRBV9 to TRBJ2-2; no reliable D call. V lost 1 base and J 2 bases, leaving 15 bases between the germline ends. In germline, CDR1 is SGDLS, CDR2 YYNGEE. This CDR3 has 17 amino acids. The CDR3 coding sequence is TGTGCCAGCAGCGTAAGGTCACAAGCCTCCAACACCGGGGAGCTGTTTTTT. Translation: CASSVRSQASNTGELFF.

In its sample, this clonotype was seen a few times. At one of its ends the junction is not consistent with the germline gene, which may arise from a read error. The chain uses TRBV7-2 and TRBJ2-1, with D possibly matching TRBD2 (5 bases). Germline CDR1 reads SGHTA; CDR2 reads FQGNSA. The CDR3 runs to 15 residues. CDR3 coding DNA: TGTGCCAGCAGCCTAGCCTCAAGGTCCTACAATGAGCAGTTCTTC. It translates to CASSLASRSYNEQFF.

The V gene is TRBV20-1, the J gene TRBJ1-1, with D perhaps matching TRBD1 (5 bases). Germline CDR1 DFQATT, CDR2 SNEGSKA (reference sequence). CDR3 length equals 14 residues. Trimming took 1 base from V and 0 from J, leaving 9 bases between them. CDR3 in amino acids: CSARVGGVNTEAFF. The CDR3 DNA is TGCAGTGCTAGAGTGGGGGGGGTGAACACTGAAGCTTTCTTT.

In this sample, this clonotype turned up many times. The V gene is TRBV5-1, the J gene TRBJ2-1, with D possibly TRBD2 on 5 matching bases. V was shortened by 0 bases and J by 5 bases, with 9 bases between the two germline ends. Germline-derived CDR1 and CDR2 are SGHRS and YFSETQ. The CDR3 extends over 14 amino acids. The chain's CDR3 is CASSLGGSNNEQFF. CDR3 DNA sequence: TGCGCCAGCAGCTTGGGCGGGTCTAACAATGAGCAGTTCTTC.

The chain carries TRBV11-2 and TRBJ2-3, with 7 bases lining up with TRBD2. The CDR3 consists of 12 residues. Trimming took 8 bases from V and 4 from J; bases not matched to a gene: 3. Germline V gene data show CDR1 as SGHAT and CDR2 as FQNNGV. The CDR3 reads CASGRAADTQYF. In DNA form, the CDR3 reads TGTGCCAGCGGGAGGGCTGCAGATACGCAGTATTTT.

The CDR3 is CACTPSPGAYNEQFF. CDR3 DNA: TGTGCCTGCACACCCTCCCCGGGGGCCTACAATGAGCAGTTCTTC. V usage is TRBV7-6 and J usage is TRBJ2-1, with a tentative D call TRBD2 (6 bases). V was clipped by 11 bases and J by 2 bases, with 19 bases between them. Germline lookup yields CDR1 SGHVS and CDR2 FNYEAQ. The CDR3 runs 15 residues. The full variable domain, in which reference TRBV7-6 and TRBJ2-1 provide the parts outside the CDR3, is GAGVSQSPRYKVTKRGQDVALRCDPISGHVSLYWYRQALGQGPEFLTYFNYEAQQDKSGLPNDRFSAERPEGSISTLTIQRTEQRDSAMYRCACTPSPGAYNEQFFGPGTRLTVL.

J is TRBJ2-7 and V is TRBV14; possibly TRBD1 or TRBD2 for D (5 bases each). The CDR3 sequence is 15 residues long. The germline CDR1 and CDR2 sequences are SGHDN and FVKESK. Trimming removed 6 bases from V and 2 bases from J, with 17 bases in between. The CDR3 nucleotides read TGTGCCAGCAGTCTGACCGGGACGCAAACCTACGAGCAGTACTTC. Protein: CASSLTGTQTYEQYF.

The chain recombines TRBV7-8 with TRBJ1-1; 7 bases are shared with TRBD1. This CDR3 is 15 amino acids long. Germline CDR1 SGHVS, CDR2 FQNEAQ. V gave up 3 bases and J gave up 2 bases; unmatched junction bases: 6. The CDR3 DNA follows: TGTGCCAGCAGCTTGCAGGGGACAGTCAACACTGAAGCTTTCTTT. Its translation: CASSLQGTVNTEAFF.

The chain is built from TRBV7-2 and TRBJ2-2; possible D gene TRBD1, 6 bases. Germline CDR1 SGHTA, CDR2 FQGNSA. This CDR3 is 14 amino acids long. V dropped 5 bases and J dropped 6 bases, with 13 bases sitting between them. Here the CDR3 reads CASSVLGGPGELFF. CDR3 in DNA: TGTGCCAGCAGCGTACTAGGGGGTCCCGGGGAGCTGTTTTTT. Complete variable domain (other parts from reference TRBV7-2 and TRBJ2-2): GAGVSQSPSNKVTEKGKDVELRCDPISGHTALYWYRQSLGQGLEFLIYFQGNSAPDKSGLPSDRFSAERTGGSVSTLTIQRTQQEDSAVYLCASSVLGGPGELFFGEGSRLTVL.

V is TRBV9 and J is TRBJ2-7; possibly TRBD1 for D (5 bases). This CDR3 is 16 amino acids long. Per germline, CDR1 SGDLS and CDR2 YYNGEE. V was clipped by 0 bases and J by 2 bases, with 15 bases between them. In DNA, the CDR3 is TGTGCCAGCAGCGTAGGTCCCAGGGCATCAACCTACGAGCAGTACTTC. Translating it yields CASSVGPRASTYEQYF.

V and J are TRBV20-1 and TRBJ2-7; tentatively, D is TRBD2 (6 bases). The CDR3 has 13 residues. Looked up from germline, CDR1 is DFQATT and CDR2 is SNEGSKA (reference sequence). V was pared by 5 bases and J by 0 bases, with 11 bases between. The CDR3 DNA reads TGCAGTGCTGGTAGCGGAAGCTCCTACGAGCAGTACTTC. It encodes CSAGSGSSYEQYF.

V gene TRBV6-5 combines with J gene TRBJ1-4, with 7 bases that match TRBD1. The ends lost 4 bases at V and 3 bases at J; junction bases unmatched: 5. The CDR3 length is 15 residues. CDR1 MNHEY and CDR2 SVGAGI come from the germline V gene. In DNA, the CDR3 is TGTGCCAGCAGTTTCGCCGGGACAGCTAATGAAAAACTGTTTTTT. Its protein is CASSFAGTANEKLFF.

The J gene is TRBJ1-1, the V gene TRBV19; D possibly corresponds to TRBD1 (5 bases). Trimming cost V 8 bases and J 1 base, with 8 bases left between them. Germline assignment: CDR1 LNHDA and CDR2 SQIVND (reference sequence). This CDR3 contains 12 residues. CDR3 region: CASWDWNTEAFF. The CDR3 coding sequence is TGTGCCAGTTGGGACTGGAACACTGAAGCTTTCTTT.